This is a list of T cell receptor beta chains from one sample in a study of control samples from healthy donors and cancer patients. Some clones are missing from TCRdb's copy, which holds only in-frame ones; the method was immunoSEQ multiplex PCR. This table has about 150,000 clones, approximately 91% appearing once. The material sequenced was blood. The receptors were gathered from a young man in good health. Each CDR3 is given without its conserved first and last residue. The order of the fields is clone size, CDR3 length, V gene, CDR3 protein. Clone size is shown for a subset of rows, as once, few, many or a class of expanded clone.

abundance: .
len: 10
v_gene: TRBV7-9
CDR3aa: ASSLKSAEAF

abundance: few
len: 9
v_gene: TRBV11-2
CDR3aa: ASSLDYEQY

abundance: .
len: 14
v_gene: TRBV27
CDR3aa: ASSPSAGRGTDTQY

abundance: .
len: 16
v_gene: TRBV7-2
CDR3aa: ASSLVGDRGALNYGYT

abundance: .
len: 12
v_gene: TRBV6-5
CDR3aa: ASSPPGSLYGYT

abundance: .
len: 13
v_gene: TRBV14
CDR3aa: ASSLRSTGTGELF

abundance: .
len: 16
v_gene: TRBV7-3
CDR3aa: ASSLIRSGPGSYNEQF

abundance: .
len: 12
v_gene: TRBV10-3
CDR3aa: AISEEARDTEAF

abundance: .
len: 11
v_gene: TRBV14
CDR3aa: ASSQVGSPLGY

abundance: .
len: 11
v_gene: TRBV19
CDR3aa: ASRFCGKNIQY

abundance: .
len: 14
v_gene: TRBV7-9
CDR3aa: ASSWGLAVNTGELF

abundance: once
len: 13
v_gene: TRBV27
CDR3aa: ASTPFTGRNSPLH

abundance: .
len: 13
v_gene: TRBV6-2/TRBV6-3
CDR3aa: ASSFLPDPGNTIY

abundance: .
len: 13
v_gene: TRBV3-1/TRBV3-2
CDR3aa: ASSQLGGVNTEAF

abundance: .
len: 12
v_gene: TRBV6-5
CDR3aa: ASSSRASNTEAF

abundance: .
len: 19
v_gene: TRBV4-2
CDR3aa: ASSQGRPISGGASSTDTQY

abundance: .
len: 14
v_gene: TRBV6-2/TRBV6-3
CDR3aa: ASSGTSGNSSYEQY

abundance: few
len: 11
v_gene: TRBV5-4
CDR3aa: ASRLDRGNEQY

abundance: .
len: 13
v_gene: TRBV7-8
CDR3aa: ASSETSGGLYEQY

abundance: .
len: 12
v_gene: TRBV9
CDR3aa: ASSLQGSSYEQY

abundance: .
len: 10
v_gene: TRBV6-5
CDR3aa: ASSRGSYEQY

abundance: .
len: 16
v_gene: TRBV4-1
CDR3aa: ASSPLYGVTPYNSPLH

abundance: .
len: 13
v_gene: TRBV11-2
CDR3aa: ASIELAGGLNEQF

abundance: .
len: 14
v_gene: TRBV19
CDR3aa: ASSIGIGSRVSGYT

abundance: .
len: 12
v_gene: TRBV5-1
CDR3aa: ASSLGPGNTEAF

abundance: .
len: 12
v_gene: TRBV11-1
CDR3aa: ASSLGRREETQY

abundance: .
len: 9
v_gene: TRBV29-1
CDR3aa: SVPGGTEAF

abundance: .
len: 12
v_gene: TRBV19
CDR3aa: ASSISGTSSPLH

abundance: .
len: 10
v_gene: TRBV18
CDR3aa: ASSLGGGAGF

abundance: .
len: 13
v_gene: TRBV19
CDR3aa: ASSIDLGGSNEQY

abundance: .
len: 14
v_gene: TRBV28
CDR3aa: ASSLRPRGPGPEAF

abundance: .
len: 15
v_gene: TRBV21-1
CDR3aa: ASSKNVGQWRVDEQY

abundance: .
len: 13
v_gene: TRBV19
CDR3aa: ASSSYRSSTDTQY

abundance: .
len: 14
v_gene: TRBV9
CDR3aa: ASSVDMTGGPDTQY

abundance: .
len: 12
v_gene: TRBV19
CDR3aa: ASSSGGAGNEQF

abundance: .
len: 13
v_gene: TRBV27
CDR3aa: ASSFIGARNYGYT

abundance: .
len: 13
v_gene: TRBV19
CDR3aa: ASSKPVEVNYGYT

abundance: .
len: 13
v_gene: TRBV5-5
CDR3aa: ASSFSLGLGNTIY

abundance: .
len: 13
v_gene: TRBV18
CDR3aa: ASSPRGADYNEQF

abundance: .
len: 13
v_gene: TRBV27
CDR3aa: ASSWGAGLLGGYT

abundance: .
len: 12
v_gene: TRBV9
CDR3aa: ASTTQGANNEQF

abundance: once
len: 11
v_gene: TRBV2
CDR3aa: ASPQTDNYGYT

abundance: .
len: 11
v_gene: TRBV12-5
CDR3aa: ASGLSANTEAF

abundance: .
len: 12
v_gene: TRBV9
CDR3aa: ASSVAPRGYEQY

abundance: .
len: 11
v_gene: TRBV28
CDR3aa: ASSAEGNTEAF

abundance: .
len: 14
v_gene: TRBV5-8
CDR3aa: ASSPLGTGGSGEQY

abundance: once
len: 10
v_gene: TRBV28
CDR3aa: ATRDSNQPQH

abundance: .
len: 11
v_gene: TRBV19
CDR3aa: ASSINGNTEAF

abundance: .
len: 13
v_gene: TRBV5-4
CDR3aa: ASNKGTEHNYGYT

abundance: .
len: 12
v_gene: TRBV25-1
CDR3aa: ASNRQGEGQPQH

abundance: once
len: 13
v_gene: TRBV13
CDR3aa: ASSPTGEQKNEQF

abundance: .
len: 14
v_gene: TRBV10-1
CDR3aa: ASSDWGAGATDTQY